What follows are 30 T cell receptor beta chains derived from one specimen sequenced in a study of T-cell memory formation after mild COVID-19. TCRdb reprocessed the 5' RACE reads via MiXCR and lists one record per CDR3 protein. This table holds 270,000 or so distinct CDR3 sequences, about a sixth found once. The sequencing input was PBMCs or a T cell subset sorted from them (not recorded which). The receptor set was obtained from a man aged 18 to 35 who had mild COVID-19 (a few samples of this study predate the infection). Cell type and time point are not known.

The chain couples TRBV6-5 to TRBJ2-3; 10 bases align to TRBD2. The V gene's germline CDR1 is MNHEY and CDR2 SVGAGI. Trimming cost V 10 bases and J 5 bases; bases outside gene matches: 18. This CDR3 spans 17 amino acids. The chain's CDR3 is CATQEREKRGGIDTQYF. The DNA of the CDR3 is TGTGCCACGCAGGAAAGGGAGAAGCGGGGGGGTATAGATACGCAGTATTTT.

The chain carries TRBV6-2 or TRBV6-3 and TRBJ2-2; the D gene is possibly TRBD1 (6 bases). The V gene lost 1 base and the J gene lost 4 bases, with 10 bases spanning the gap. The CDR3 loop spans 15 amino acids. Germline V lookup: CDR1 MNHEY, CDR2 SVGEGT. The CDR3 here is CASSYFLRGTGELFF. The CDR3 DNA is TGTGCCAGCAGTTACTTCCTCAGGGGCACCGGGGAGCTGTTTTTT.

This clonotype was seen many times. The chain combines TRBV2 with TRBJ2-2, with D maybe TRBD2 (6 bases). The CDR3 is 13 amino acids. Trimming removed 6 bases from V and 6 bases from J, with 11 bases in between. Germline V gives CDR1 SNHLY, CDR2 FYNNEI. In nucleotides, the CDR3 is TGTGCCAGCAGGGTCAGGGAGGCCGGGGAGCTGTTTTTT. Residues: CASRVREAGELFF.

The chain's CDR3 is CASSLTSGVFNEQFF. The CDR3 nucleotides are TGCGCCAGCAGCTTGACTAGCGGGGTTTTCAATGAGCAGTTCTTC. V gene TRBV5-1 combines with J gene TRBJ2-1, with 10 bases matching TRBD2. The germline CDR1 and CDR2 sequences are SGHRS and YFSETQ. Trimming took 1 base from V and 6 from J; bases not matched to a gene: 4. CDR3 length: 15 residues. Variable domain in full (rest from reference TRBV5-1 and TRBJ2-1): KAGVTQTPRYLIKTRGQQVTLSCSPISGHRSVSWYQQTPGQGLQFLFEYFSETQRNKGNFPGRFSGRQFSNSRSEMNVSTLELGDSALYLCASSLTSGVFNEQFFGPGTRLTVL.

This clonotype was seen at least ten times. The chain joins TRBV7-3 to TRBJ2-3; 9 nucleotides match TRBD2. In germline, CDR1 is SGHTA, CDR2 FQGTGA. The CDR3 consists of 14 residues. J gave up 3 bases and V 3 bases, and 1 base lay outside the gene matches. The CDR3 nucleotides are TGTGCCAGCAGCTTCGGACTAGCGACAGATACGCAGTATTTT. As protein: CASSFGLATDTQYF.

V gene TRBV12-3 or TRBV12-4 combines with J gene TRBJ1-5; weak D call: TRBD1 (6 bases). Trimming removed 7 bases from V and 4 bases from J, with 14 bases in between. This CDR3 is built from 14 residues. CDR3 protein: CASTPTGPNQPQHF. The CDR3 bases are TGTGCCAGCACCCCGACAGGTCCTAATCAGCCCCAGCATTTT.

This clonotype was seen a few times. The chain recombines TRBV7-9 with TRBJ2-7; possibly TRBD1 or TRBD2 for D (5 bases each). Germline CDR1 and CDR2: SEHNR and FQNEAQ (reference sequence). Trimming removed 2 bases from V and 6 bases from J, with 11 bases in between. The CDR3 extends over 13 amino acids. The CDR3 region is CASSLISGTEQYV. CDR3 nucleotide sequence: TGTGCCAGCAGCTTAATTTCCGGGACCGAGCAGTACGTC.

The table lists this clonotype with a few counts. This chain joins TRBV11-2 and TRBJ2-7, with D unclear. The CDR3 is 15 residues long. Trimming stripped 0 bases from V and 0 bases from J, with 9 bases between. Germline CDR1 is SGHAT and CDR2 is FQNNGV. The CDR3 loop reads CASSLESGTSYEQYF. CDR3 sequence (DNA): TGTGCCAGCAGCTTAGAATCAGGCACCTCCTACGAGCAGTACTTC.

The chain combines TRBV7-2 with TRBJ2-2; D not certain. The germline CDR1 and CDR2 sequences are SGHTA and FQGNSA. The V end lost 1 base, the J end lost 4 bases, and 10 bases lay between the germline ends. The CDR3 runs 15 residues. CDR3 sequence: CASSLEGRSTGELFF. CDR3 DNA: TGTGCCAGCAGCTTAGAGGGCAGAAGCACCGGGGAGCTGTTTTTT.

The chain employs TRBV18 and TRBJ2-3; 8 nucleotides match TRBD1. The CDR3 contains 14 residues. V lost 6 bases to trimming and J lost 4 bases; unmatched junction nucleotides: 6. The V gene's germline CDR1 is KGHSH and CDR2 LQKENI. CDR3 bases: TGTGCCAGCTCCCGGACAGGGATCGCAGATACGCAGTATTTT. Translation gives CASSRTGIADTQYF.

This clonotype has more than one count but fewer than ten. The gene calls are TRBV29-1 and TRBJ1-1, with TRBD1 as a possible D gene (5 bases). The CDR3 contains 14 residues. CDR1 is SQVTM and CDR2 is ANQGSEA in the germline V gene. Trimming left V 4 bases short and J 1 base short, with 13 bases between. CDR3 region: CSVGGADGNTEAFF. DNA of the CDR3: TGCAGCGTTGGAGGGGCGGACGGGAACACTGAAGCTTTCTTT.

The chain is built from TRBV4-3 and TRBJ2-1; 9 nucleotides match TRBD2. The CDR3 spans 17 residues. Germline V gene sequence: CDR1 LGHNA, CDR2 YSLEER. V shed 0 bases, J shed 4 bases, and the junction held 7 bases outside the gene matches. CDR3 amino acids: CASSQEPSGGPYNEQFF. CDR3 in DNA: TGCGCCAGCAGCCAAGAACCCAGCGGGGGGCCTTACAATGAGCAGTTCTTC.

This clonotype was seen once. CDR3 in amino acids: CASSLRGTYTGELFF. CDR3 in DNA: TGTGCCAGCAGCCTGAGAGGGACTTACACCGGGGAGCTGTTTTTT. The chain couples TRBV12-3 or TRBV12-4 to TRBJ2-2; TRBD2 might be the D (6 bases). V lost 6 bases to trimming and J lost 3 bases, with 14 bases between them. The length of the CDR3 is 15 residues.

This clonotype was picked up a small number of times. The chain joins TRBV7-8 to TRBJ1-5; 7 nucleotides align to TRBD1. The CDR3 is made up of 16 amino acids. The V gene end was trimmed by 3 bases and the J gene end by 1 base; junction bases not matched to a gene: 6. The germline V gene encodes CDR1 SGHVS and CDR2 FQNEAQ. For the CDR3, the DNA is TGTGCCAGCAGCTTGGCCGGGACAGCCAGCAATCAGCCCCAGCATTTT. It specifies CASSLAGTASNQPQHF.

This CDR3 reads CASTNGGGGYTF. CDR3 coding DNA: TGTGCCAGCACTAACGGTGGGGGAGGCTACACCTTC. The chain uses TRBV6-5 and TRBJ1-2; TRBD1 is a possible D gene (5 bases). The CDR3 is made up of 12 amino acids. Germline assignment: CDR1 MNHEY and CDR2 SVGAGI. V lost 7 bases, J lost 8 bases, and 14 bases lay in between.

This clonotype was found a few times. This rearrangement joins TRBV7-3 to TRBJ2-3; TRBD2 matches 8 bases. The CDR3 is 15 residues long. The V gene's germline CDR1 is SGHTA and CDR2 FQGTGA. The J segment lost 11 bases and the V segment lost 0 bases, leaving 10 bases of the junction unmatched. The CDR3 DNA sequence: TGTGCCAGCAGCTTAACGGGGAACCCGGGGGGGGAGCAGTATTTT. It codes for CASSLTGNPGGEQYF.

This chain links TRBV29-1 with TRBJ1-2; D not certain. Germline V gives CDR1 SQVTM, CDR2 ANQGSEA. The CDR3 sequence is 11 residues long. The V gene lost 0 bases and the J gene lost 5 bases, with 4 bases spanning the gap. CDR3 amino acids: CSVEEGYGYTF. The CDR3, as DNA: TGCAGCGTTGAAGAAGGGTATGGCTACACCTTC.

This clonotype was found a few times. The chain carries TRBV16 and TRBJ1-1; TRBD1 is a possible D gene (6 bases). Trimming removed 1 base from V and 4 bases from J, with 10 bases in between. The CDR3 sequence is 14 residues long. Germline values: CDR1 KGHSY, CDR2 FQNENV. The CDR3 spells CASSQWEGVTEAFF. The CDR3 bases are TGTGCCAGCAGCCAATGGGAGGGGGTCACTGAAGCTTTCTTT.

This chain connects TRBV5-5 to TRBJ2-7; D is unresolved. The CDR3 consists of 15 residues. The germline V gene has CDR1 SGHKS and CDR2 YYEKEE (reference sequence). The V end was cut by 1 base, the J end by 3 bases, with 14 bases between. CDR3 coding DNA: TGTGCCAGCAGCTTGAGGATACAACTGATCTACGAGCAGTACGTC. This gives the protein CASSLRIQLIYEQYV.

This clonotype has only a few counts. The V and J genes are TRBV6-6 and TRBJ2-2; D not resolved. Germline CDR1 MNHNY, CDR2 SVGAGI (reference sequence). The V and J ends lost 3 bases and 0 bases respectively, with 14 bases between them. The CDR3 extends over 17 amino acids. The CDR3 sequence is CASSYPLGPSNTGELFF. DNA for the CDR3: TGTGCCAGCAGTTATCCCCTCGGGCCCTCGAACACCGGGGAGCTGTTTTTT.

The chain uses TRBV9 and TRBJ1-6; the D is unclear. The V gene lost 0 bases and the J gene lost 2 bases, with 9 bases spanning the gap. The CDR3 spans 16 residues. Germline V gene lookup returns CDR1 SGDLS and CDR2 YYNGEE. This CDR3 reads CASSVEAGAYNSPLHF. In DNA, the CDR3 is TGTGCCAGCAGCGTAGAGGCAGGAGCCTATAATTCACCCCTCCACTTT.

This clonotype showed up just a few times. The chain recombines TRBV7-3 with TRBJ1-1; D possibly corresponds to TRBD1 (6 bases). CDR3 size: 13 residues. The V gene lost 4 bases and the J gene lost 10 bases, with 16 bases spanning the gap. From germline, CDR1 is SGHTA and CDR2 FQGTGA. The CDR3 DNA sequence: TGTGCCAGCAGCTCCACGGGGGGCGAAAGAGCTTTCTTT. Translating gives CASSSTGGERAFF.

The chain is built from TRBV7-9 and TRBJ2-2; D gene uncertain. There are 12 residues in the CDR3. The germline gives CDR1 SEHNR, CDR2 FQNEAQ (reference sequence). V was cut by 5 bases and J by 5 bases, with 6 bases left in between. The CDR3 DNA sequence: TGTGCCAGCAGCCGTAGGACCGGGGAGCTGTTTTTT. Translation gives CASSRRTGELFF.

This clonotype was seen more than once but under ten times. The chain has TRBV6-2 or TRBV6-3 and TRBJ2-7; TRBD1 might be the D (5 bases). The V and J ends lost 5 bases and 2 bases respectively, with 10 bases between them. The CDR3 runs 13 residues. Germline V lookup: CDR1 MNHEY, CDR2 SVGEGT. The CDR3 bases are TGTGCCAGCAGTAGACAGCTAACCTACGAGCAGTACTTC. This sequence encodes CASSRQLTYEQYF.

This clonotype was found many times. This chain joins TRBV5-1 and TRBJ2-5, with D possibly matching TRBD2 (6 bases). In germline, CDR1 is SGHRS, CDR2 YFSETQ. The V gene lost 4 bases and the J gene lost 11 bases, with 15 bases spanning the gap. The CDR3 consists of 12 residues. CDR3 loop: CASSPPRGAQYF. CDR3 coding DNA: TGCGCCAGCAGCCCGCCTCGCGGGGCTCAGTACTTC.

This clonotype was seen ten or more times. The chain carries TRBV4-1 and TRBJ2-4, with D perhaps matching TRBD1 or TRBD2 (5 bases each). Trimming pared 1 base from V and 4 bases from J, leaving 11 bases between. There are 15 residues in the CDR3. CDR1 and CDR2 from the germline V gene are MGHRA and YSYEKL. Written as DNA, the CDR3 is TGCGCCAGCAGCCAAGGGTCCGGGACGAAAAACATTCAGTACTTC. Translation gives CASSQGSGTKNIQYF.

The chain uses TRBV6-5 and TRBJ1-2; D might be TRBD1 (6 bases). CDR3 size: 11 residues. Germline V gives CDR1 MNHEY, CDR2 SVGAGI. Trimming left V 6 bases short and J 7 bases short, with 9 bases between. CDR3 nucleotide sequence: TGTGCCAGCAGAGACAGGTTTGGCTACACCTTC. Its translation is CASRDRFGYTF.

This clonotype has a handful of counts. The chain combines TRBV15 with TRBJ1-2; D might be TRBD1 (5 bases). The CDR3 has 16 residues. In germline, CDR1 is LNHNV, CDR2 YYDKDF (reference sequence). V lost 2 bases and J 2 bases, leaving 15 bases between the germline ends. The CDR3 here is CATSRSGGARNYGYTF. Here the CDR3 DNA reads TGTGCCACCAGCAGATCTGGAGGGGCAAGGAACTATGGCTACACCTTC. Looking up the rest from reference TRBV15 and TRBJ1-2 gives the full variable domain: DAMVIQNPRYQVTQFGKPVTLSCSQTLNHNVMYWYQQKSSQAPKLLFHYYDKDFNNEADTPDNFQSRRPNTSFCFLDIRSPGLGDTAMYLCATSRSGGARNYGYTFGSGTRLTVV.

The table lists this clonotype with a few counts. The chain is built from TRBV7-8 and TRBJ2-3, with D uncertain. This CDR3 is built from 18 residues. CDR1 and CDR2 (germline): SGHVS, FQNEAQ. The ends were cut back, 4 bases at V and 0 bases at J, with 20 bases in the middle. CDR3 bases: TGTGCCAGCAGCTCCCGACGAGTGACATATTCTAGCACAGATACGCAGTATTTT. It yields the protein CASSSRRVTYSSTDTQYF. Supplemented by reference TRBV7-8 and TRBJ2-3, the full variable domain reads GAGVSQSPRYKVAKRGQDVALRCDPISGHVSLFWYQQALGQGPEFLTYFQNEAQLDKSGLPSDRFFAERPEGSVSTLKIQRTQQEDSAVYLCASSSRRVTYSSTDTQYFGPGTRLTVL.

A few counts support this clonotype. This chain connects TRBV20-1 to TRBJ2-2, with a weak D call TRBD2 (6 bases). This CDR3 has 16 residues. The germline CDR1 and CDR2 sequences are DFQATT and SNEGSKA (reference sequence). V was trimmed by 1 base and J by 2 bases, leaving 14 bases between them. This CDR3 reads CSARVGGSVNTGELFF. The CDR3 nucleotides read TGCAGTGCTAGAGTCGGGGGATCGGTTAACACCGGGGAGCTGTTTTTT.